This T cell receptor beta chain was sequenced in a study of shared clonotypes between healthy human individuals (dated by TCRdb to 2020 to 2022). Describing the broader study: The cohort comprised a couple of women and three men aged 18 to 49 years. Per donor, leukapheresis produced somewhere between about 0.85 and 8.9 billion PBMCs. To estimate repertoire size and how much clonotype sharing occurs between individuals, the study deeply sequenced the blood TCR repertoires of roughly 5 healthy adults. For each donor, three plates each were used for CD4 naive and CD4 memory, two plates were used for CD8 naive, and one plate was used for CD8 memory. To increase sequencing depth and limit assay-specific biases, TCR repertoire library preparation and sequencing were carried out by different laboratories using diverse techniques.

Its CDR3 holds 15 amino acids, cysteine through phenylalanine. The only DNA kept is the CDR3, 45 bases in frame from the first base. V sheds 0 bases and J sheds 3 bases, leaving 10 bases between their ends. Taken from the germline V gene (reference sequence), the CDR1 and CDR2 loops are MNHEY and SMNVEV. General findings and caveats noted by the study authors: Higher generation probabilities were observed for clonotypes shared by all four sorted-subset donors than for non-shared clonotypes. Pairwise subsampling indicated that sequencing depth was expected to affect the degree of clonotype sharing among donors. Estimated clonotype richness was generally larger for naive than for memory subsets. Only blood was sampled, and tissue TCR repertoires likely differ from those in blood. Even with the large sequencing depth, rarefaction of the sorted-subset datasets indicated that sequencing was incomplete. Across several donors, around 5% of naive CD4, around 3.5% of naive CD8, 2% to 2.5% of memory CD4, and under 0.45% of memory CD8 clonotypes were shared. The genetic and exposure-history diversity represented was limited by the small number of donors.

Using the deep immunoSEQ assay, TCR CDR3 regions were amplified from genomic DNA by multiplex PCR. Genomic DNA extracted from each cell subset was distributed evenly over all wells of several immunoSEQ 96-well plates, and each plate served as one replicate. Each replicate PCR for sorted subsets received around 200 ng genomic DNA, equal to 28,000 or so T cell genomes. Purified libraries were quantified with a Qubit 3.0 fluorometer, sized on a Bioanalyzer 2100, and re-quantified with the KAPA Library Quantification kit. Every immunoSEQ 96-well plate was sequenced on a separate single-read 150-cycle Illumina NextSeq 550 flow cell. Regarding the original processing steps: The immunoSEQ output contained only junctional sequences without quality scores, so filtering could not match that applied to full-length reads. To assign V/J genes and CDR3, sequences were annotated using PyIR, a Python wrapper for IgBLAST v1.9, with IMGT germline references. Any read was removed if the V/J assignment was weak (E-value above 1e-6), the CDR3 was missing, or the read contained stop codons, out-of-frame junctions, or ambiguous translated residues. V3J clonotypes were defined as sequences sharing an identical inferred V gene, J gene, and CDR3 amino acid sequence. To compute the percentage overlap between repertoires, the number of shared unique clonotypes was divided by the size of the smaller repertoire. RTK rarefaction, the Chao1 estimator, and Recon v2.1 estimates of unobserved clonotypes were used to assess repertoire richness. Generation probabilities were computed with OLGA for all TCRbeta clonotypes obtained by the gDNA method from several donors. This immuneACCESS table, as held by TCRdb, lists in-frame sequences with V and J called but not all clones. Of the missing ones, under half trace to an unresolved V gene in checked studies; the others have no known cause. That table supplies the V and J calls and clone size; D and trimming were determined from the DNA. Present in this sample are about 2 million clones, over 85% of which were seen just once. In total, the top ten clones hold roughly 1% of the sample.

A remark on this clone: What antigen it recognizes has not been identified. Within one base of it there is no much larger clone, and no base qualities were kept.

CD8 naive samples were CD45RO-negative cells positively selected for CCR7, giving a CD45RA+CCR7+ population that excluded TemRA cells. The donors were healthy, HIV-negative adults who had no recently reported acute infections or vaccinations. Only Caucasian adults living in Nashville, Tennessee, USA were represented among the donors. Blood was collected by leukapheresis, and PBMCs were isolated by Ficoll-Histopaque density gradient centrifugation and then cryopreserved in liquid nitrogen vapor phase. Purity and quantity of every magnetically sorted T cell population were checked by analytical flow cytometry. From each sorted fraction, genomic DNA was isolated and quantified by UV absorbance on a Nanodrop 2000c.

The chain is made from TRBV27 and TRBJ2-3, with a weak D call of TRBD1 (6 bases match). The source is a man aged 18 to 30 in good health. Sequencing was performed on naive CD8+ T cells sorted from blood. The sample's cell subset or site, from its label and the paper: CD45RA+CCR7+. The CDR3 is CASSLSAGETDTQYF. The nucleotide sequence is given as TGTGCCAGCAGTTTATCGGCAGGGGAGACAGATACGCAGTATTTT.